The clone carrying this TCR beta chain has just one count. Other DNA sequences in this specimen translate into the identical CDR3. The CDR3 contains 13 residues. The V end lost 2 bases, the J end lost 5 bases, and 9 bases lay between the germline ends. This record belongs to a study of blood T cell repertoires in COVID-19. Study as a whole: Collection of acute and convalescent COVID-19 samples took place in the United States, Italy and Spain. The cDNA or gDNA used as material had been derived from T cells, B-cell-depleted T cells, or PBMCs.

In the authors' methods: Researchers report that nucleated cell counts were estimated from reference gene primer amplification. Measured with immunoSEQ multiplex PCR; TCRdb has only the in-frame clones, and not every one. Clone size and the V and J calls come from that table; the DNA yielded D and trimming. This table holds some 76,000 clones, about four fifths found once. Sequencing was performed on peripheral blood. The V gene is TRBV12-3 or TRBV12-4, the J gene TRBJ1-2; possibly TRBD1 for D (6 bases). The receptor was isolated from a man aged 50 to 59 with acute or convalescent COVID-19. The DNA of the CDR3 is TGTGCCAGCAGTTTAAGGGGGGGATATGGCTACACCTTC. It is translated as CASSLRGGYGYTF.